This note documents a single TCR beta chain sequence. The sample belongs to a study of blood T cell repertoires in COVID-19. Study-wide background: Nucleic acid was either cDNA or gDNA, and it came from T cells, B-cell-depleted T cells, or PBMCs.

Repertoires were generated with immunoSEQ multiplex PCR, while TCRdb's copy carries only in-frame clones and drops some. The sample contains over 130,000 clones, 76% of which appear only once. CDR3 length: 16 residues. Germline V gene sequence: CDR1 SGHAT, CDR2 FQNNGV. Between the trimmed V and J ends, which lost 5 bases and 0 bases, there was a span of 11 bases. Material: peripheral blood. This clonotype was obtained from a woman of 80 years or more with active or convalescent COVID-19. The chain couples TRBV11-2 to TRBJ1-6; possible D gene TRBD1, 5 bases. The CDR3, as DNA: TGTGCCAGCAGCAGGACATCAAGCTCCTATAATTCACCCCTCCACTTT. Protein product: CASSRTSSSYNSPLHF.